This T cell receptor beta chain was documented in a study of beta chain features in type 1 diabetes. Notes on the study in general: Researchers report that Type 1 diabetes patients had moderately but significantly shorter TCRB CDR3s across all four CD4+ subsets. Naive, central memory and Treg TCRB repertoires appeared more alike in patients than in healthy donors. Shorter templates might be favored by PCR, equally in patients and controls. Lower insertion and higher deletion counts appeared at VDJ junctions in type 1 diabetes patients.

In this sample, this clone turned up a few times. The antigen is undetermined. Reverse transcription of all isolated RNA meant that expressed TCRB transcripts were sequenced. The data were produced by immunoSEQ multiplex PCR, yet TCRdb's version contains in-frame clones alone and is incomplete. The sample includes about 150,000 clones, approximately 9.1% of them seen just once. CD4+ naive, central memory, regulatory and stem cell-like memory subsets were isolated by sorting on CD45RO/CCR7/CD25/CD127/CD95/CD27. This clonotype was sampled from a woman in her 30s with type 1 diabetes. Sequencing was done on a sample of central memory CD4+ T cells from blood.

The chain's CDR3 is CASSQPGHPTPAFF. CDR3 in DNA: TGCGCCAGCAGCCAACCGGGACACCCTACCCCAGCTTTCTTT. The rearrangement links TRBV4-1 to TRBJ1-1, with a tentative D call TRBD1 (6 bases). This CDR3 has 14 amino acids. In germline, CDR1 is MGHRA, CDR2 YSYEKL. V shed 2 bases and J shed 10 bases, with 17 bases lying between them.